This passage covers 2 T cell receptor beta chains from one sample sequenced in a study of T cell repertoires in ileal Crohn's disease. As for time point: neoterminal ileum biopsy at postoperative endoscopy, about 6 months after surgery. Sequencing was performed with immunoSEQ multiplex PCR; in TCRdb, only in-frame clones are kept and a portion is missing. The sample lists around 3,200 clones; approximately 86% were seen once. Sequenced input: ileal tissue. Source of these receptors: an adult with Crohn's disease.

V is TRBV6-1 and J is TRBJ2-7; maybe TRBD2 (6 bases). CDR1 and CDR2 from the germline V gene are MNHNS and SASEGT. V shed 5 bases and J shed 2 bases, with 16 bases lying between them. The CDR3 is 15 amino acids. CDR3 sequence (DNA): TGTGCCAGCAGTCTTACCGGGACTTTCCCCTACGAGCAGTACTTC. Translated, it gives CASSLTGTFPYEQYF.

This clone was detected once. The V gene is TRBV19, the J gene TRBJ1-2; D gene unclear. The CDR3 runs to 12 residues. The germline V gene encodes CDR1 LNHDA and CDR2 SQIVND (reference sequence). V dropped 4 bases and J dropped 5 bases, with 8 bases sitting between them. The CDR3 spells CASSRTGYGYTF. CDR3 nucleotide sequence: TGTGCCAGTAGTAGGACGGGATATGGCTACACCTTC.